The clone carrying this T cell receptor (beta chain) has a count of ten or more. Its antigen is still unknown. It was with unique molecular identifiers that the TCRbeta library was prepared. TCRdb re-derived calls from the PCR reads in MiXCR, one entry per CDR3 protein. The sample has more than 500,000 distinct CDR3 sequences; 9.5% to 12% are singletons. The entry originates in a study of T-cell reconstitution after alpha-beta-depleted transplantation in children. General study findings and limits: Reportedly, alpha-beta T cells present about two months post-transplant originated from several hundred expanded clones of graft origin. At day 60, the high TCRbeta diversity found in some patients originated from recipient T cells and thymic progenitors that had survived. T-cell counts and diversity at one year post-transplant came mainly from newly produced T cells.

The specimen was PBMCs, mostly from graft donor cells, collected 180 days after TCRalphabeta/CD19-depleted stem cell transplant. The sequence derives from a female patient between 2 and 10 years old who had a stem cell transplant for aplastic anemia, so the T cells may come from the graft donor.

CDR3 coding DNA: TGTGCCAGCAGCTTAGATCTCTCCGAGCAGTACTTC. Its protein is CASSLDLSEQYF. The rearrangement uses TRBV7-9 and TRBJ2-7, with D uncertain. The CDR3 runs 12 residues. V was clipped by 1 base and J by 6 bases, with 7 bases between them. CDR1 is SEHNR and CDR2 is FQNEAQ in the germline V gene (reference sequence).